This entry features one T cell receptor beta chain sequence. Authors' data handling: Reference gene primer amplification in the assay estimated nucleated cell counts. Sequencing was performed with immunoSEQ multiplex PCR; in TCRdb, only in-frame clones are kept and a portion is missing. V, J and clone size derive from that table, while D and trimming were established from the DNA sequence. The profile shows more than 60,000 clones, around 80% of them singletons. The record originates from a study of blood T cell repertoires in COVID-19. Study information: Samples came from the United States, Italy and Spain, spanning acute and convalescent COVID-19. T cells, B-cell-depleted T cells, or PBMCs supplied cDNA or gDNA.

This sequence originates from a man in his fifties or sixties with acute or convalescent COVID-19. Sample: peripheral blood.

CDR3 DNA: TGTGCCAGCAGCCCTCTAGGGGCTGGGACTGAAGCTTTCTTT. This gives the protein CASSPLGAGTEAFF. The rearrangement uses TRBV14 and TRBJ1-1, with a possible D match to TRBD1 (5 bases). Germline V gene data show CDR1 as SGHDN and CDR2 as FVKESK. Trimming removed 4 bases from V and 5 bases from J, with 14 bases in between. This CDR3 is built from 14 residues.